The text below deals with one TCR beta chain. Its antigen target is currently unknown. Base qualities are not provided; no much larger clone lies one nucleotide away. The CDR3 goes from the cysteine to the phenylalanine over 14 residues. Solely the CDR3 DNA is kept, with 42 bases framed from the first base. From a lookup of the germline V gene, CDR1 and CDR2 are SQVTM and ANQGSEA. V trim: 1 base; J trim: 8 bases; unmatched bases: 4. This specimen belongs to a study of sequential checkpoint blockade in melanoma (dated by TCRdb to between 2018 and 2021). Turning to the overall study: Patients were assigned by 1:1 randomization to either first-line nivolumab followed by ipilimumab (arm A) or ipilimumab followed by nivolumab (arm B). Maintenance nivolumab was given following each of the two trial sequences. What the research found in general, with its limitations: Validation of the response-prediction model combining TCR metrics and mutation burden is needed in larger, independent patient cohorts.

The immunoSEQ Assay was used to immunosequence TCRbeta CDR3 regions from genomic DNA. Before high-throughput sequencing, the genomic DNA was amplified using bias-controlled multiplex PCR. The paper's data handling went like this. To quantify the absolute abundance of each unique TCRbeta CDR3 region, the sequences were collapsed and filtered. Clonality was defined as 1 minus Pielou's evenness and was calculated using productive rearrangements only. A previously published method was used to identify clones whose frequencies were significantly greater in on-treatment samples than in baseline samples. Not all clones reach the TCRdb copy of this immuneACCESS table, which keeps in-frame sequences only. Checked studies attribute under half of the gap to unresolved V genes and leave the rest unexplained. V, J and clone size derive from that table, while D and trimming were established from the DNA sequence. Across this sample there are about 35,000 clones, with about 83% seen only once. The ten largest clones capture around 5.4% of the sample.

The intended sense of this specimen's treatment or condition label: randomized to nivolumab then ipilimumab (arm A) or the reverse (arm B). Prior DNA-damaging chemotherapy had not been received by any trial patient. On a FACS Aria II flow cytometer, live CD3+CD8+ cells that were negative for CD19 and CD56 were sorted from thawed PBMCs. Samples were obtained from patients with melanoma enrolled in CheckMate 064, a randomized, open-label phase II trial of sequential checkpoint blockade. Peripheral blood mononuclear cells were obtained through leukapheresis, purified using Ficoll-Paque, and frozen in human serum containing about 10% DMSO. Immediately after sorting, the purity of the sorted blood CD3+CD8+ cells was confirmed to be >98%, and DNA was then extracted.

The origin of this receptor is a human donor with melanoma. The sequence joins TRBV29-1 to TRBJ2-1; 11 bases in the junction line up with TRBD1. The specimen comprised CD8+ T cells sorted from blood (inferred from file names), sampled from a patient given nivolumab and ipilimumab in sequence. The nucleotide sequence is given as TGCAGCGTTGAAGGGGACAGGGGGACATATGAGCAGTTCTTC. Translated, it reads CSVEGDRGTYEQFF.